These T cell receptor beta chains were read from a single sample in a study of CD8 T cells in Susac syndrome. Each CDR3 protein gets one entry after TCRdb re-called the immunoSEQ multiplex PCR reads with MiXCR. This table has nearly 25,000 distinct CDR3 sequences, 93% appearing once. The sequencing sample was made of CD8+ T cells from PBMCs. All receptors come from a human donor with Susac syndrome. The CDR3 runs from the conserved cysteine through the conserved F or W. Fields, in order: V gene, J gene, D gene, clone size, CDR3 protein, CDR3 DNA. The D gene is left open where the match is weak. Not every row has a clone size; where given, it reads once, few, many or a size class.

V gene: TRBV20-1
J gene: TRBJ2-5
D gene: TRBD2
clone size: NA
CDR3 protein: CSARDYPSGAQETQYF
CDR3 DNA: TGCAGTGCTAGAGATTACCCTAGCGGGGCCCAAGAGACCCAGTACTTC

V gene: TRBV29-1
J gene: TRBJ2-3
D gene: NA
clone size: NA
CDR3 protein: CSVEGEFTDTQYF
CDR3 DNA: TGCAGCGTTGAGGGTGAATTCACAGATACGCAGTATTTT

V gene: TRBV6-2/TRBV6-3
J gene: TRBJ1-5
D gene: NA
clone size: NA
CDR3 protein: CASSYSWGRDQPQHF
CDR3 DNA: TGTGCCAGCAGTTACTCCTGGGGCCGAGATCAGCCCCAGCATTTT

V gene: TRBV28
J gene: TRBJ2-5
D gene: NA
clone size: once
CDR3 protein: CASSFAPGAQYF
CDR3 DNA: TGTGCCAGCAGTTTCGCCCCAGGGGCCCAGTACTTC

V gene: TRBV5-4
J gene: TRBJ2-2
D gene: NA
clone size: once
CDR3 protein: CASSLGGQTNTGELFF
CDR3 DNA: TGTGCCAGCAGCCTAGGTGGACAGACGAACACCGGGGAGCTGTTTTTT

V gene: TRBV4-3
J gene: TRBJ2-6
D gene: NA
clone size: NA
CDR3 protein: CASSQFGANVLTF
CDR3 DNA: TGCGCCAGCAGCCAATTTGGGGCCAACGTCCTGACTTTC

V gene: TRBV19
J gene: TRBJ1-1
D gene: NA
clone size: NA
CDR3 protein: CATRDGQNTEAFF
CDR3 DNA: TGTGCCACCCGGGACGGACAGAACACTGAAGCTTTCTTT

V gene: TRBV2
J gene: TRBJ1-2
D gene: TRBD1
clone size: NA
CDR3 protein: CARSQGASGYTF
CDR3 DNA: TGTGCCCGAAGCCAGGGGGCGAGTGGCTACACCTTC

V gene: TRBV11-2
J gene: TRBJ1-6
D gene: NA
clone size: NA
CDR3 protein: CASSFGGDPGVPLHF
CDR3 DNA: TGTGCCAGCAGCTTCGGAGGAGACCCTGGGGTTCCCCTCCACTTT

V gene: TRBV4-1
J gene: TRBJ2-1
D gene: NA
clone size: NA
CDR3 protein: CASSQDKEQFF
CDR3 DNA: TGCGCCAGCAGCCAAGATAAGGAGCAGTTCTTC

V gene: TRBV5-6
J gene: TRBJ2-3
D gene: NA
clone size: NA
CDR3 protein: CASSLDGPGGLSSTDTQYF
CDR3 DNA: TGTGCCAGCAGCTTGGATGGACCGGGGGGCCTATCTAGCACAGATACGCAGTATTTT

V gene: TRBV10-3
J gene: TRBJ2-6
D gene: NA
clone size: once
CDR3 protein: CAISESGSGANVLTF
CDR3 DNA: TGTGCCATCAGTGAGTCGGGGTCTGGGGCCAACGTCCTGACTTTC

V gene: TRBV30
J gene: TRBJ1-5
D gene: NA
clone size: NA
CDR3 protein: CAWNSGPYNQPQHF
CDR3 DNA: TGTGCCTGGAACTCGGGTCCGTACAATCAGCCCCAGCATTTT

V gene: TRBV6-5
J gene: TRBJ1-1
D gene: NA
clone size: NA
CDR3 protein: CASSLGLQTGFRTEAFF
CDR3 DNA: TGTGCCAGCAGTTTGGGCCTCCAAACAGGGTTTCGCACTGAAGCTTTCTTT

V gene: TRBV6-2/TRBV6-3
J gene: TRBJ2-7
D gene: NA
clone size: NA
CDR3 protein: CASSQGQRGPYEQYF
CDR3 DNA: TGTGCCAGCAGCCAAGGACAGCGAGGCCCCTACGAGCAGTACTTC

V gene: TRBV7-9
J gene: TRBJ2-5
D gene: NA
clone size: NA
CDR3 protein: CASSSSDSPGETQYF
CDR3 DNA: TGTGCCAGCAGCTCGTCGGACAGCCCGGGGGAGACCCAGTACTTC

V gene: TRBV9
J gene: TRBJ1-2
D gene: NA
clone size: NA
CDR3 protein: CASSPVALARYGYTF
CDR3 DNA: TGTGCCAGCAGCCCCGTTGCCCTTGCCCGCTATGGCTACACCTTC

V gene: TRBV27
J gene: TRBJ2-1
D gene: NA
clone size: NA
CDR3 protein: CASSLGSPGSNNEQFF
CDR3 DNA: TGTGCCAGCAGTTTAGGTAGCCCGGGGTCAAACAATGAGCAGTTCTTC

V gene: TRBV14
J gene: TRBJ2-1
D gene: TRBD2
clone size: NA
CDR3 protein: CASSQMGGSYNEQFF
CDR3 DNA: TGTGCCAGCAGCCAAATGGGGGGGTCCTACAATGAGCAGTTCTTC

V gene: TRBV7-6
J gene: TRBJ2-7
D gene: TRBD1
clone size: NA
CDR3 protein: CASSLGTGHYEQYF
CDR3 DNA: TGTGCCAGCAGCTTAGGGACAGGGCACTACGAGCAGTACTTC

V gene: TRBV6-6
J gene: TRBJ2-7
D gene: NA
clone size: NA
CDR3 protein: CASSHPEQYF
CDR3 DNA: TGTGCCAGCAGCCACCCGGAGCAGTACTTC

V gene: TRBV7-9
J gene: TRBJ2-5
D gene: NA
clone size: NA
CDR3 protein: CASSPQETQYF
CDR3 DNA: TGTGCCAGCAGCCCTCAAGAGACCCAGTACTTC

V gene: TRBV9
J gene: TRBJ2-7
D gene: NA
clone size: NA
CDR3 protein: CASSYHPGTTYEQYF
CDR3 DNA: TGTGCCAGCAGCTATCACCCCGGGACAACTTACGAGCAGTACTTC

V gene: TRBV6-1
J gene: TRBJ1-4
D gene: NA
clone size: NA
CDR3 protein: CVSEGEKLFF
CDR3 DNA: TGTGTCAGCGAGGGTGAAAAACTGTTTTTT

V gene: TRBV28
J gene: TRBJ2-7
D gene: TRBD1
clone size: NA
CDR3 protein: CASTIDRERSYEQYF
CDR3 DNA: TGTGCCAGCACCATAGACAGGGAAAGGAGCTACGAGCAGTACTTC

V gene: TRBV28
J gene: TRBJ2-7
D gene: NA
clone size: NA
CDR3 protein: CASSDPGLSFYEQYF
CDR3 DNA: TGTGCCAGCAGTGATCCGGGACTTTCTTTCTACGAGCAGTACTTC

V gene: TRBV3-1
J gene: TRBJ2-3
D gene: TRBD1
clone size: NA
CDR3 protein: CASSQEVEGAGDTQYF
CDR3 DNA: TGTGCCAGCAGCCAAGAGGTCGAGGGGGCAGGGGATACGCAGTATTTT

V gene: TRBV27
J gene: TRBJ2-3
D gene: NA
clone size: NA
CDR3 protein: CASSFGVGTSTDTQYF
CDR3 DNA: TGTGCCAGCAGTTTCGGGGTCGGGACAAGCACAGATACGCAGTATTTT

V gene: TRBV25-1
J gene: TRBJ2-1
D gene: TRBD2
clone size: NA
CDR3 protein: CASLGGGGAVYNEQFF
CDR3 DNA: TGTGCCAGCTTGGGAGGCGGGGGGGCCGTCTACAATGAGCAGTTCTTC

V gene: TRBV10-3
J gene: TRBJ2-7
D gene: TRBD2
clone size: NA
CDR3 protein: CAIGAGGFSYEQYF
CDR3 DNA: TGTGCCATCGGGGCCGGGGGGTTCTCCTACGAGCAGTACTTC

V gene: TRBV27
J gene: TRBJ2-1
D gene: NA
clone size: NA
CDR3 protein: CASSQQGYNEQFF
CDR3 DNA: TGTGCCAGCAGTCAACAGGGTTACAATGAGCAGTTCTTC

V gene: TRBV11-3
J gene: TRBJ2-1
D gene: NA
clone size: NA
CDR3 protein: CASSSLDNEQFF
CDR3 DNA: TGTGCCAGCAGCTCATTAGACAATGAGCAGTTCTTC

V gene: TRBV11-2
J gene: TRBJ2-2
D gene: TRBD1
clone size: NA
CDR3 protein: CASIRQGGELFF
CDR3 DNA: TGTGCCAGCATCAGACAGGGAGGGGAGCTGTTTTTT

V gene: TRBV20-1
J gene: TRBJ1-5
D gene: NA
clone size: NA
CDR3 protein: CSAPRRAAYNQPQHF
CDR3 DNA: TGCAGTGCTCCAAGGCGGGCAGCCTACAATCAGCCCCAGCATTTT

V gene: TRBV6-6
J gene: TRBJ2-7
D gene: TRBD2
clone size: NA
CDR3 protein: CASGGGFVGEQYF
CDR3 DNA: TGTGCCAGCGGGGGGGGTTTTGTGGGCGAGCAGTACTTC

V gene: TRBV29-1
J gene: TRBJ2-7
D gene: NA
clone size: NA
CDR3 protein: CSVEVDGTSSYEQYF
CDR3 DNA: TGCAGCGTTGAAGTAGACGGGACGAGCTCCTACGAGCAGTACTTC

V gene: TRBV7-8
J gene: TRBJ1-6
D gene: NA
clone size: NA
CDR3 protein: CASSLMGVAIGSPLHF
CDR3 DNA: TGTGCCAGCAGCTTAATGGGAGTCGCGATCGGTTCACCCCTCCACTTT

V gene: TRBV25-1
J gene: TRBJ2-7
D gene: NA
clone size: NA
CDR3 protein: CASRAWGPYYEQYF
CDR3 DNA: TGTGCCAGCAGAGCGTGGGGGCCCTACTACGAGCAGTACTTC

V gene: TRBV7-8
J gene: TRBJ1-2
D gene: NA
clone size: NA
CDR3 protein: CASSLRTMEYGYTF
CDR3 DNA: TGTGCCAGCAGCTTGCGAACCATGGAGTATGGCTACACCTTC

V gene: TRBV20-1
J gene: TRBJ1-2
D gene: NA
clone size: NA
CDR3 protein: CSASRNYGYTF
CDR3 DNA: TGCAGTGCTAGCCGTAACTATGGCTACACCTTC

V gene: TRBV7-9
J gene: TRBJ2-7
D gene: NA
clone size: NA
CDR3 protein: CASSLRQSGSYEQYF
CDR3 DNA: TGTGCCAGCAGCTTGAGGCAGTCCGGCTCCTACGAGCAGTACTTC

V gene: TRBV28
J gene: TRBJ1-2
D gene: NA
clone size: NA
CDR3 protein: CASSFPENYGYTF
CDR3 DNA: TGTGCCAGCAGTTTCCCAGAGAACTATGGCTACACCTTC

V gene: TRBV4-3
J gene: TRBJ1-4
D gene: NA
clone size: NA
CDR3 protein: CASSQDEGFALNEKLFF
CDR3 DNA: TGCGCCAGCAGCCAAGATGAAGGGTTCGCCCTTAATGAAAAACTGTTTTTT

V gene: TRBV28
J gene: TRBJ2-7
D gene: NA
clone size: NA
CDR3 protein: CASSFVAVYEQYF
CDR3 DNA: TGTGCCAGCAGTTTTGTGGCCGTATACGAGCAGTACTTC

V gene: TRBV7-9
J gene: TRBJ1-2
D gene: TRBD1
clone size: NA
CDR3 protein: CASSPLAGTGVNGYTF
CDR3 DNA: TGTGCCAGCAGCCCACTTGCCGGGACAGGGGTTAATGGCTACACCTTC